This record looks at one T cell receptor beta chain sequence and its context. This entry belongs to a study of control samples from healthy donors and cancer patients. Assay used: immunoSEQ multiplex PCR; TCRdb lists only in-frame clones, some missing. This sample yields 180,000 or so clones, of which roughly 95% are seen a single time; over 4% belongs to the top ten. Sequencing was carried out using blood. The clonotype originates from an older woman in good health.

The DNA for the CDR3 is TGTGCCAGTAGGAAGACAGGGGGGATCTACGAGCAGTACTTC. Translating gives CASRKTGGIYEQYF. The V and J genes are TRBV19 and TRBJ2-7; 9 bases agree with TRBD1. The CDR3 is made up of 14 amino acids. Per the germline V gene, CDR1 is LNHDA and CDR2 is SQIVND (reference sequence). J lost 3 bases, V lost 6 bases, and 6 bases had no gene match.